This TCR beta chain was retrieved from a study of blood T cell repertoires in COVID-19. Study summary: Acute and convalescent COVID-19 samples came from the United States, Italy and Spain. Sources were T cells, B-cell-depleted T cells, or PBMCs; the material itself was cDNA or gDNA.

Per the study methods: The authors estimated nucleated cell counts from reference gene primer amplification. Clones were read by immunoSEQ multiplex PCR, and TCRdb kept only the in-frame ones, dropping some. The V and J calls and clone size come from that table; D and trimming were worked out from the DNA. The profile covers about 60,000 clones, with over 75% appearing a single time and 9.7% taken by the ten largest. The CDR3 consists of 15 residues. The V end lost 3 bases, the J end lost 2 bases, and 12 bases lay between the germline ends. CDR1 LNHDA and CDR2 SQIVND come from the germline V gene (reference sequence).

What was sequenced was peripheral blood. The V gene is TRBV19, the J gene TRBJ2-3; maybe TRBD2 (6 bases). The clonotype comes from a human donor in a cohort sampled during active COVID-19. The CDR3 DNA follows: TGTGCCAGTAGTATTTCGGGAGCGAACACAGATACGCAGTATTTT. Residues: CASSISGANTDTQYF. Using reference TRBV19 and TRBJ2-3 for the parts outside the CDR3, the full variable domain is DGGITQSPKYLFRKEGQNVTLSCEQNLNHDAMYWYRQDPGQGLRLIYYSQIVNDFQKGDIAEGYSVSREKKESFPLTVTSAQKNPTAFYLCASSISGANTDTQYFGPGTRLTVL.